Reported below is one T cell receptor beta chain. This CDR3 contains 14 residues. Trimming cost V 3 bases and J 5 bases, with 13 bases left between them. Germline V gives CDR1 SGHAT, CDR2 FQNNGV. Only in-frame clones appear in the TCRdb table, and some are missing; sequencing was by immunoSEQ multiplex PCR. The sample shows over 150,000 clones, approximately 61% of them seen only once. This specimen comes from a study of shared clonotypes between healthy human individuals. The V gene is TRBV11-2, the J gene TRBJ1-2, with D possibly being TRBD1 (5 bases). The clonotype comes from a young man in good health. Sequencing was carried out using memory CD4+ T cells sorted from blood. The subset is: CD45RA-negative fraction. The CDR3 spells CASSFTGTAYGYTF. The CDR3 nucleotides read TGTGCCAGCAGCTTCACCGGGACGGCTTATGGCTACACCTTC. Drawing the rest from reference TRBV11-2 and TRBJ1-2, the complete variable domain is EAGVAQSPRYKIIEKRQSVAFWCNPISGHATLYWYQQILGQGPKLLIQFQNNGVVDDSQLPKDRFSAERLKGVDSTLKIQPAKLEDSAVYLCASSFTGTAYGYTFGSGTRLTVV.